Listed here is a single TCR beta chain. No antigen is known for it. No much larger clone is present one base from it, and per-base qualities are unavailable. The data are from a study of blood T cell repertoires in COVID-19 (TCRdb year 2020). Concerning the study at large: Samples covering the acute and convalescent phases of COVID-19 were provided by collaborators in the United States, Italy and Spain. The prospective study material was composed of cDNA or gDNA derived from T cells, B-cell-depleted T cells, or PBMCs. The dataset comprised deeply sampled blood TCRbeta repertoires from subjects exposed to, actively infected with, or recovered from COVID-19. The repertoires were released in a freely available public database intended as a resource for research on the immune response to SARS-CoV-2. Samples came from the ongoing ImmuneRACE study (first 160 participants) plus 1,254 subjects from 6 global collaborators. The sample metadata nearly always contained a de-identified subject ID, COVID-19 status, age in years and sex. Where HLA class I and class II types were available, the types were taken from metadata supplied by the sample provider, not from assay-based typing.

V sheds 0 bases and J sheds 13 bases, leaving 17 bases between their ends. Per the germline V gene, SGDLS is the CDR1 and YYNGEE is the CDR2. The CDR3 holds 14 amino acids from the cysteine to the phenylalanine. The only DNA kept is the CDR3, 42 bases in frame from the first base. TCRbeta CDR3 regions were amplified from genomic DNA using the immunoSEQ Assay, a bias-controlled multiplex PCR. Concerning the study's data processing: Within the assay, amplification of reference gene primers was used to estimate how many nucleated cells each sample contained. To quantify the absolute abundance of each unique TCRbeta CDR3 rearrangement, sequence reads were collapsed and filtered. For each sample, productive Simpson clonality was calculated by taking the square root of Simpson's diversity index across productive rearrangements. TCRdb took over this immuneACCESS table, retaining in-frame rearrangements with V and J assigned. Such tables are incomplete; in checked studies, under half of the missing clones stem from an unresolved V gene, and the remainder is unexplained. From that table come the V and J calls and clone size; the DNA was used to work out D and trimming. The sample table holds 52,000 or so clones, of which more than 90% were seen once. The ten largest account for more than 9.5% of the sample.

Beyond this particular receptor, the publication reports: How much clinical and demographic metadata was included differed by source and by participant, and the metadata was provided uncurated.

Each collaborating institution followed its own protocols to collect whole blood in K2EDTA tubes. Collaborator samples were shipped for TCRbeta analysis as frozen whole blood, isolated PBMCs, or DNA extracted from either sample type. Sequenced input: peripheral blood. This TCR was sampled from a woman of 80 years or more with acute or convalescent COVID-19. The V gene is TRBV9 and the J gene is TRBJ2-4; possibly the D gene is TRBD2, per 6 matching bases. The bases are TGTGCCAGCAGCGTAGAAGGAGGGGTAGGCCTCCAGTACTTC. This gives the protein CASSVEGGVGLQYF.